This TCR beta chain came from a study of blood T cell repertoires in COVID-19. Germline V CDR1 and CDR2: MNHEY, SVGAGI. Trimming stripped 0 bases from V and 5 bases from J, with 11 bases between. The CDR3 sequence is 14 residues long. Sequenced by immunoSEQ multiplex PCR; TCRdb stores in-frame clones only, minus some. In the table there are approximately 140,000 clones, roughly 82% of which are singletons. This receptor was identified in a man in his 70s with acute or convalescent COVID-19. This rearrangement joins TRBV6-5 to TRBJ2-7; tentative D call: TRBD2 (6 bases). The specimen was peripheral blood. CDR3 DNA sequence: TGTGCCAGCAGTTACTCCCAGGCGGGGAACGAGCAGTACTTC. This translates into CASSYSQAGNEQYF.